These T cell receptor beta chains were read from a single sample in a study of shared clonotypes between healthy human individuals. The protocol was immunoSEQ multiplex PCR, while the TCRdb copy is restricted to in-frame clones and leaves out a portion. The top ten hold about 1.5% of the sample, which has under 1,100,000 clones, approximately 72% seen once. Sequences were obtained from memory CD4+ T cells sorted from blood. These receptors originate from a man between 18 and 35 years old in good health. CDR3s include the opening cysteine and the closing phenylalanine or tryptophan. Each record gives: V gene, J gene, D gene, clone size, CDR3 protein, CDR3 DNA. D genes are given only for firm matches. Size is stated for part of the rows, as once, few or many counts, or as a class when the clone is expanded.

TRBV28	TRBJ1-2	TRBD1	-	CASSLSRQGGYGYTF	TGTGCCAGCAGTTTATCTCGGCAGGGGGGCTATGGCTACACCTTC
TRBV7-3	TRBJ1-1	-	-	CASSSGWNTEAFF	TGTGCCAGCAGCTCCGGGTGGAACACTGAAGCTTTCTTT
TRBV6-1	TRBJ2-5	TRBD2	-	CASSEYGGEETQYF	TGTGCCAGCAGTGAATACGGGGGGGAAGAGACCCAGTACTTC
TRBV11-2	TRBJ1-1	-	-	CASSPQRVYTEAFF	TGTGCCAGCAGCCCCCAAAGGGTATACACTGAAGCTTTCTTT
TRBV5-6	TRBJ2-7	-	-	CASSLQGPREYEQYF	TGTGCCAGCAGCTTGCAAGGGCCCCGCGAGTACGAGCAGTACTTC
TRBV11-2	TRBJ2-1	TRBD2	few	CASSFSGGGNNEQFF	TGTGCCAGCAGCTTTAGCGGGGGGGGAAACAATGAGCAGTTCTTC
TRBV6-5	TRBJ1-4	-	-	CASSSGTAVNEKLFF	TGTGCCAGCAGTTCCGGGACGGCCGTTAATGAAAAACTGTTTTTT
TRBV11-3	TRBJ2-2	-	-	CASSLDMRSGELFF	TGTGCCAGCAGCTTAGATATGAGGTCTGGGGAGCTGTTTTTT
TRBV13	TRBJ1-1	TRBD1	few	CASSFSGTGRETEAFF	TGTGCCAGCAGCTTCTCCGGGACAGGGCGAGAGACTGAAGCTTTCTTT
TRBV7-2	TRBJ1-5	TRBD1	-	CASSVTGVNQPQHF	TGTGCCAGCAGCGTTACAGGGGTCAATCAGCCCCAGCATTTT
TRBV2	TRBJ2-7	-	-	CASSRGRAHEQYF	TGTGCCAGCTCCAGGGGCAGGGCGCACGAGCAGTACTTC
TRBV27	TRBJ1-2	-	-	CASRGYAANYGYTF	TGTGCCAGCAGGGGGTATGCGGCGAACTATGGCTACACCTTC
TRBV27	TRBJ1-1	-	-	CASSFVLNTEAFF	TGTGCCAGCAGTTTCGTTTTGAACACTGAAGCTTTCTTT
TRBV6-6	TRBJ2-7	TRBD1	-	CASSRGQGAFEQYF	TGTGCCAGCAGCCGAGGACAGGGGGCGTTTGAGCAGTACTTC
TRBV7-9	TRBJ1-4	TRBD1	once	CASSLLQGANEKLFF	TGTGCCAGCAGCCTCCTACAGGGGGCTAATGAAAAACTGTTTTTT
TRBV2	TRBJ2-2	TRBD1	once	CASRGDRGGPGELFF	TGTGCCAGCAGAGGGGACAGGGGGGGCCCCGGGGAGCTGTTTTTT
TRBV29-1	TRBJ1-5	TRBD1	-	CSVGDSSIQPQHF	TGCAGCGTGGGGGACAGTTCAATCCAGCCCCAGCATTTT
TRBV19	TRBJ1-6	-	-	CASSYDSLESPLHF	TGTGCCAGTAGTTATGACAGCTTGGAGTCACCCCTCCACTTT
TRBV21-1	TRBJ2-7	-	-	CASSNSRLAGIKVEQYF	TGTGCCAGCAGCAATAGTCGGCTAGCGGGAATTAAAGTCGAGCAGTACTTC
TRBV2	TRBJ1-1	-	-	CASIGTLNTEAFF	TGTGCCAGCATCGGGACTCTGAACACTGAAGCTTTCTTT
TRBV19	TRBJ1-4	-	-	CASSIQGIKEKLFF	TGTGCCAGTAGTATTCAGGGGATAAAAGAAAAACTGTTTTTT
TRBV5-1	TRBJ2-7	-	-	CASSLGRIGSWGDEQYF	TGCGCCAGCAGCTTGGGGAGGATAGGGAGCTGGGGCGACGAGCAGTACTTC
TRBV11-1	TRBJ2-7	-	-	CASSLPGAHEQYF	TGTGCCAGCAGCTTACCAGGGGCCCACGAGCAGTACTTC
TRBV5-8	TRBJ2-7	TRBD1	-	CASSLGQATGSQGF	TGTGCCAGCAGCCTCGGACAGGCTACCGGATCCCAGGGATTC
TRBV30	TRBJ2-4	-	few	CASGTENIQYF	TGTGCCTCCGGGACCGAAAACATTCAGTACTTC
TRBV5-6	TRBJ1-1	TRBD1	-	CASSTPGTVNTEAFF	TGTGCCAGCAGCACACCCGGGACAGTGAACACTGAAGCTTTCTTT